There are a few counts of the clone carrying this TCR beta chain. These data originate in a study of control samples from healthy donors and cancer patients. Assay used: immunoSEQ multiplex PCR; TCRdb lists only in-frame clones, some missing. Of tens of thousands of clones listed, around 90% were seen once; the top ten hold more than 3.5%. The CDR3 loop spans 13 amino acids. Germline-derived CDR1 and CDR2 are MDHEN and SYDVKM. Trimming took 11 bases from V and 5 from J, leaving 15 bases between them. This receptor was identified in a man aged 45-65 years in good health. The sequenced material came from blood. The rearrangement uses TRBV28 and TRBJ2-2, with D perhaps matching TRBD1 or TRBD2 (5 bases each). CDR3 in amino acids: CASRDGGTGELFF. The CDR3 nucleotides read TGTGCCTCCCGGGACGGCGGGACCGGGGAGCTGTTTTTT.